The entry that follows covers one T cell receptor beta chain sequence. Its antigen is not known. This sample was included in a study of T cells in lung cancer brain metastases. Study-level results: Compared with paired primaries, brain metastases showed fewer unique productive clones (1540 versus 4551).

Here immunoSEQ multiplex PCR was the method, and the copy in TCRdb shows in-frame clones only, minus some. The sample has 5,000 or so clones; 75% to 90% are singletons. The germline V and J ends were trimmed by 6 bases and 5 bases, with 16 bases remaining between them. The CDR3 has 15 residues. Germline loops: CDR1 MNHEY, CDR2 SVGAGI. The V and J genes are TRBV6-5 and TRBJ2-2; no definite D call. The receptor was derived from a man between 65 and 79 years old with non-small cell lung cancer. Sequencing was carried out using tumor tissue from the primary lung tumor. The CDR3 protein is CASRGTDSGTGELFF. The CDR3 DNA sequence: TGTGCCAGCAGGGGAACGGATTCCGGGACCGGGGAGCTGTTTTTT.